This record covers a single TCR beta chain. Its antigen is as yet unknown. The data derive from a study of radiotherapy plus CTLA-4 blockade in lung cancer. Study in general: An objective response was seen in around 19% of patients, and disease control in less than 40%.

Profiled with immunoSEQ multiplex PCR; TCRdb holds only in-frame clones, not every one. The sample has under 65,000 clones, about 77% seen once. General study results and limits: An expansion of tumor-derived TCR clones occurred in blood after radiotherapy plus ipilimumab.

The sequences come from peripheral blood, collected from a patient treated with radiotherapy plus ipilimumab. The TCR comes from a human donor with non-small cell lung cancer whose response to radiotherapy plus ipilimumab could not be evaluated.

The CDR3 coding sequence is TGTGCCAGCAGCCAAGCGGGGGGGAGCTCCTACAATGAGCAGTTCTTC. It specifies CASSQAGGSSYNEQFF. The rearrangement joins TRBV4-2 to TRBJ2-1; 8 positions agree with TRBD2. This CDR3 region has 16 residues. The V gene end was trimmed by 1 base and the J gene end by 0 bases; junction bases not matched to a gene: 2. CDR1 and CDR2 from the germline V gene are LGHNA and YNFKEQ.